What follows is one T cell receptor (beta chain) and its context. These data originate in a study of blood T cell repertoires in COVID-19. Sequencing was performed with immunoSEQ multiplex PCR; in TCRdb, only in-frame clones are kept and a portion is missing. The sample has about 98,000 clones, more than 60% seen once. This clonotype originated in a man in his sixties or seventies with acute or convalescent COVID-19. Sequencing was done on a sample of peripheral blood.

CDR3: CASSQGRGWTEAFF. The CDR3 DNA reads as TGTGCCAGCAGCCAAGGCCGGGGTTGGACTGAAGCTTTCTTT. This rearrangement joins TRBV3-1 (or the pseudogene TRBV3-2) to TRBJ1-1; D uncertain. The CDR3 extends over 14 amino acids. The V end was cut by 1 base, the J end by 5 bases, with 11 bases between. CDR1 and CDR2 from the germline V gene are LGHDT and YNNKEL (reference sequence).